The T cell receptor (beta chain) under discussion was sequenced for a study of T cell responses to AZD1222 COVID-19 vaccine. General study results and limits: Unmutated variant regions are reportedly the target of nearly half of TCRs that are spike-specific. Most donors were white British, females outnumbered males, and clonal diversity was possibly underestimated. Spike-specific TCR breadth and depth went up after people got two AZD1222 doses.

A word on this clone: The antigen is undetermined.

Germline assignment: CDR1 LNHDA and CDR2 SQIVND (reference sequence). Trimming cost V 9 bases and J 2 bases; bases outside gene matches: 8. CDR3 length equals 14 residues. The protocol was immunoSEQ multiplex PCR, while the TCRdb copy is restricted to in-frame clones and leaves out a portion. Among roughly 80,000 clones listed, 88% were seen once. The V and J genes are TRBV19 and TRBJ2-7; 9 bases match TRBD2. This specimen was peripheral blood, taken on day 0 of MenACWY control vaccination. This receptor was obtained from an adult in good health. CDR3 protein: CARISGGPTYEQYF. The CDR3 bases are TGTGCCAGAATTAGCGGGGGCCCGACCTACGAGCAGTACTTC.